The source of this T cell receptor (beta chain) is a study of blood T cell repertoires in COVID-19. CDR1 is LNHDA, CDR2 SQIVND, per germline (reference sequence). CDR3 length: 17 residues. J gave up 2 bases and V 4 bases, and 8 bases lay outside the gene matches. This clone was observed once. Sequencing was performed with immunoSEQ multiplex PCR; in TCRdb, only in-frame clones are kept and a portion is missing. The sample carries over 200,000 clones, around 90% recorded once. The sequenced material came from peripheral blood. The chain employs TRBV19 and TRBJ2-2; 9 nucleotides align to TRBD2. This TCR derives from a person between 18 and 30 years old with COVID-19, enrolled during active disease. CDR3 sequence (DNA): TGTGCCAGTAGTAGAGCGACTAGCGGAGCTAACACCGGGGAGCTGTTTTTT. The encoded protein is CASSRATSGANTGELFF.